Presented here are 30 T cell receptor beta chains from one specimen sequenced in a study of PD-L1 blockade in urothelial cancer. Time point given: pretreatment peripheral blood. TCRdb's copy holds only in-frame clones and misses some; the assay was immunoSEQ multiplex PCR. There are more than 40,000 clones in the sample; about 81% occur only once, and roughly 1.8% lies in the top ten. The sequenced sample was PBMCs, obtained around atezolizumab (anti-PD-L1) treatment. The receptor source for this set is a man aged 45-60 years with urothelial cancer.

The chain has TRBV6-5 and TRBJ1-2, with 10 nucleotides matching TRBD1. The CDR3 has 14 residues. From germline, CDR1 is MNHEY and CDR2 SVGAGI. V shed 2 bases and J 4 bases; nucleotides not matched to a gene: 1. The CDR3 DNA reads TGTGCCAGCAGTTACCGGGACAGGGGCTATGGCTACACCTTC. It is translated as CASSYRDRGYGYTF.

This chain links TRBV18 with TRBJ2-1; 8 bases are shared with TRBD1. The CDR3 consists of 14 residues. The V segment lost 3 bases and the J segment 7 bases; nucleotides outside the gene matches: 5. CDR1 is KGHSH and CDR2 is LQKENI in the germline V gene. The chain's CDR3 is CASSPQDRENEQFF. In nucleotides, the CDR3 is TGTGCCAGCTCACCTCAGGACAGGGAAAATGAGCAGTTCTTC.

This rearrangement joins TRBV6-5 to TRBJ2-1; the D gene is possibly TRBD2 (5 bases). The V and J ends lost 7 bases and 0 bases respectively, with 7 bases between them. Per germline, CDR1 MNHEY and CDR2 SVGAGI. This CDR3 is built from 13 residues. CDR3 in DNA: TGTGCCAGCATTGACTACTCCTACAATGAGCAGTTCTTC. Protein sequence: CASIDYSYNEQFF.

V and J are TRBV5-1 and TRBJ1-5, with TRBD1 as a possible D gene (6 bases). This CDR3 is 17 amino acids long. Trimming removed 0 bases from V and 3 bases from J, with 16 bases in between. Germline CDR1 is SGHRS and CDR2 is YFSETQ. The CDR3 DNA sequence: TGCGCCAGCAGCTTGGGGGCCACAGGGAGCTTCAATCAGCCCCAGCATTTT. The encoded protein is CASSLGATGSFNQPQHF. Using reference TRBV5-1 and TRBJ1-5 for the parts outside the CDR3, the full variable domain is KAGVTQTPRYLIKTRGQQVTLSCSPISGHRSVSWYQQTPGQGLQFLFEYFSETQRNKGNFPGRFSGRQFSNSRSEMNVSTLELGDSALYLCASSLGATGSFNQPQHFGDGTRLSIL.

The chain uses TRBV6-1 and TRBJ1-5; 8 bases match TRBD1. V lost 9 bases, J lost 2 bases, and 3 bases stayed unmatched. Per germline, CDR1 MNHNS and CDR2 SASEGT. The CDR3 extends over 13 amino acids. For the CDR3, the DNA is TGTGCCAGTCAGGGGGCTGGCAATCAGCCCCAGCATTTT. Its translation is CASQGAGNQPQHF.

Note on this clone: This sample also contains other DNA sequences that code for the same CDR3. The V and J genes are TRBV11-2 and TRBJ2-2, with D possibly being TRBD1 (5 bases). Germline values: CDR1 SGHAT, CDR2 FQNNGV. There are 14 residues in the CDR3. Trimming stripped 1 base from V and 4 bases from J, with 7 bases between. The CDR3 bases are TGTGCCAGCAGCTTAGGACAGACCACCGGGGAGCTGTTTTTT. Translating it yields CASSLGQTTGELFF.

This chain uses TRBV5-1 with TRBJ1-2; 7 positions agree with TRBD1. With 4 bases clipped from V and 5 bases from J, the junction kept 11 bases outside the gene matches. CDR1 is SGHRS and CDR2 is YFSETQ in the germline V gene. This CDR3 comprises 15 residues. DNA of the CDR3: TGCGCCAGCAGCACTACGGACAGGACCTCTTATGGCTACACCTTC. This sequence encodes CASSTTDRTSYGYTF.

The V gene is TRBV5-5, the J gene TRBJ2-1, with TRBD2 matching 10 bases. V was clipped by 1 base and J by 7 bases; unmatched bases: 8. Germline CDR1 reads SGHKS; CDR2 reads YYEKEE (reference sequence). The CDR3 is made up of 16 amino acids. The CDR3 reads CASSLYKRGGSNEQFF. The CDR3 DNA follows: TGTGCCAGCAGCTTGTATAAGCGGGGGGGCTCGAATGAGCAGTTCTTC.

This clone has a handful of counts. V and J are TRBV2 and TRBJ2-1; D gene uncertain. This CDR3 spans 11 amino acids. V lost 6 bases and J 5 bases, leaving 5 bases between the germline ends. Per the germline V gene, CDR1 is SNHLY and CDR2 is FYNNEI. The CDR3 loop is CASSYDNEQFF. CDR3 bases: TGTGCCAGCAGCTACGACAATGAGCAGTTCTTC. Full variable domain (missing parts from reference TRBV2 and TRBJ2-1): EPEVTQTPSHQVTQMGQEVILRCVPISNHLYFYWYRQILGQKVEFLVSFYNNEISEKSEIFDDQFSVERPDGSNFTLKIRSTKLEDSAMYFCASSYDNEQFFGPGTRLTVL.

The chain employs TRBV5-1 and TRBJ1-2, with a possible D match to TRBD1 (5 bases). V lost 0 bases and J lost 2, with 11 bases in between. Germline-derived CDR1 and CDR2 are SGHRS and YFSETQ. CDR3 size: 15 residues. CDR3 coding DNA: TGCGCCAGCAGCTTGGGTCGGGGGACGAACTATGGCTACACCTTC. This translates into CASSLGRGTNYGYTF. The full variable domain, in which reference TRBV5-1 and TRBJ1-2 provide the parts outside the CDR3, is KAGVTQTPRYLIKTRGQQVTLSCSPISGHRSVSWYQQTPGQGLQFLFEYFSETQRNKGNFPGRFSGRQFSNSRSEMNVSTLELGDSALYLCASSLGRGTNYGYTFGSGTRLTVV.

This clone was observed a single time. The CDR3 end shows no conserved phenylalanine or tryptophan, and so a read error is likely. The limits of the CDR3 on the DNA are not certain, so only TCRdb's listed CDR3 is given. CDR3 region: CASSESGTGSPHL. V and J are TRBV2 and TRBJ1-4; the table gives TRBD1 as D, unverified against the DNA. The CDR3 adds up to 13 amino acids, both ends counted. CDR1 SNHLY and CDR2 FYNNEI come from the germline V gene.

This clone was counted once. This chain links TRBV2 with TRBJ2-3, with D uncertain. Looked up from germline, CDR1 is SNHLY and CDR2 is FYNNEI. Trimming took off 6 bases at V and 0 bases at J, with 13 bases between the two ends. The CDR3 is made up of 15 amino acids. CDR3 protein: CASSPEAFSTDTQYF. The CDR3 DNA reads TGTGCCAGCAGCCCCGAAGCCTTCAGCACAGATACGCAGTATTTT.

The gene calls are TRBV11-2 and TRBJ1-1; D is uncertain. Germline V CDR1 and CDR2: SGHAT, FQNNGV. Trimming removed 1 base from V and 3 bases from J, with 9 bases in between. The CDR3 has 14 residues. The chain's CDR3 is CASSLGRGYTEAFF. CDR3 DNA: TGTGCCAGCAGCTTAGGAAGAGGGTACACTGAAGCTTTCTTT.

This chain links TRBV6-1 with TRBJ1-4, with TRBD1 identical over 7 bases. The CDR3 is made up of 15 amino acids. The trim removed 4 bases at V and 4 bases at J, leaving 6 bases unmatched. Germline CDR1 reads MNHNS; CDR2 reads SASEGT. The CDR3 coding sequence is TGTGCCAGCAGTGGTGGGACAGCTCTTAATGAAAAACTGTTTTTT. This sequence encodes CASSGGTALNEKLFF.

The rearrangement uses TRBV5-1 and TRBJ2-1; 9 bases line up with TRBD2. The CDR3 consists of 15 residues. The germline gives CDR1 SGHRS, CDR2 YFSETQ. V was pared by 5 bases and J by 0 bases, with 3 bases of the junction left unmatched. The DNA of the CDR3 is TGCGCCAGCAGAGTTAGCGGGAGCTCCTACAATGAGCAGTTCTTC. Translated, it gives CASRVSGSSYNEQFF.

The J gene is TRBJ2-5, the V gene TRBV7-9; tentatively, D is TRBD1 (5 bases). Per the germline V gene, CDR1 is SEHNR and CDR2 is FQNEAQ (reference sequence). V was pared by 4 bases and J by 3 bases, with 21 bases between. The CDR3 covers 17 residues. CDR3 nucleotide sequence: TGTGCCAGCAGCTCGGGTTGGGGCGGACACCAAAAAGAGACCCAGTACTTC. Its protein is CASSSGWGGHQKETQYF.

The J gene is TRBJ2-7, the V gene TRBV4-2; 10 nucleotides align to TRBD2. The CDR3 contains 16 residues. The ends lost 0 bases at V and 2 bases at J; junction bases unmatched: 4. From germline, CDR1 is LGHNA and CDR2 YNFKEQ. CDR3 amino acids: CASSQEGTSATYEQYF. The DNA of the CDR3 is TGTGCCAGCAGCCAAGAAGGGACTAGCGCGACCTACGAGCAGTACTTC.

There are a few counts of this clone. The chain joins TRBV10-1 to TRBJ1-2; possible D gene TRBD1, 6 bases. Trimming removed 3 bases at V and 5 bases at J, with 13 bases between. Germline-derived CDR1 and CDR2 are WNHNN and SYGVQD (reference sequence). This CDR3 spans 14 amino acids. CDR3 nucleotide sequence: TGCGCCAGCAGTGATACCACAGGGCCTTATGGCTACACCTTC. Translation: CASSDTTGPYGYTF.

This chain connects TRBV7-6 to TRBJ2-7; the match to TRBD2 covers 7 bases. J was trimmed by 5 bases and V by 3 bases; bases with no gene match: 7. Germline V gene lookup returns CDR1 SGHVS and CDR2 FNYEAQ. This CDR3 is built from 14 residues. CDR3 sequence: CASSFTVGGHEQYF. CDR3 in DNA: TGTGCCAGCAGCTTTACGGTGGGAGGGCACGAGCAGTACTTC.

This clone has only one observation. V and J are TRBV10-3 and TRBJ1-1; no clear D. This CDR3 contains 13 residues. V lost 7 bases and J 0 bases, leaving 9 bases between the germline ends. Germline V CDR1 and CDR2: ENHRY, SYGVKD. The CDR3 loop reads CAINAGLNTEAFF. CDR3 nucleotides: TGTGCCATCAACGCGGGCTTGAACACTGAAGCTTTCTTT.

The rearrangement joins TRBV7-9 to TRBJ2-7; tentative D call: TRBD2 (7 bases). The CDR3 contains 15 residues. Germline V gene data show CDR1 as SEHNR and CDR2 as FQNEAQ (reference sequence). The V end was cut by 5 bases, the J end by 6 bases, with 20 bases between. For the CDR3, the DNA is TGTGCCAGCAGCCCCCAAGGGGGGGCGAAGGGCGAGCAGTACTTC. Its protein is CASSPQGGAKGEQYF.

The V gene is TRBV19, the J gene TRBJ2-1; 14 positions agree with TRBD2. The CDR3 loop spans 18 amino acids. V trimming: 5 bases; J trimming: 4 bases; junction bases outside the gene matches: 10. The V gene's germline CDR1 is LNHDA and CDR2 SQIVND (reference sequence). The CDR3 bases are TGTGCCAGTAGTCGACTAGCGGGGGGGCTGATGGCGTACAATGAGCAGTTCTTC. Translation: CASSRLAGGLMAYNEQFF.

The chain uses TRBV7-3 and TRBJ1-2; D possibly corresponds to TRBD1 (5 bases). Trimming shortened V by 6 bases and J by 2 bases, and 16 bases separated the two germline ends. Per the germline V gene, CDR1 is SGHTA and CDR2 is FQGTGA. There are 15 residues in the CDR3. Written as DNA, the CDR3 is TGTGCCAGCAGGCAACAGGACCCGACAAACTATGGCTACACCTTC. Amino acids: CASRQQDPTNYGYTF.

Of note for this clone: The junction differs from germline at one of its ends, possibly a read error. The rearrangement joins TRBV15 to TRBJ2-2; 7 bases fit TRBD1. Germline V gives CDR1 LNHNV, CDR2 YYDKDF (reference sequence). This CDR3 has 15 amino acids. Here the CDR3 reads CATSGDRANTGELFF. CDR3 in DNA: TGTGCCACCAGCGGAGACAGGGCGAACACCGGGGAGCTGTTTTTT.

This clone was seen a single time. This sequence joins TRBV6-1 and TRBJ2-1, with TRBD1 matching over 7 bases. Germline CDR1 and CDR2: MNHNS and SASEGT. This CDR3 spans 15 amino acids. V was pared by 7 bases and J by 5 bases, with 11 bases of the junction left unmatched. The CDR3 DNA sequence: TGTGCCAGCACCCTCAACAGGGGAATTAACAATGAGCAGTTCTTC. Translating it yields CASTLNRGINNEQFF.

This clone was counted a few times. The genes are TRBV7-9 and TRBJ2-2, with 10 nucleotides matching TRBD2. Germline V CDR1 and CDR2: SEHNR, FQNEAQ (reference sequence). J was trimmed by 3 bases and V by 2 bases; bases with no gene match: 6. This CDR3 is 17 amino acids long. DNA of the CDR3: TGTGCCAGCAGCTTATATAGCGGGGGGCGAGACACCGGGGAGCTGTTTTTT. Amino acids: CASSLYSGGRDTGELFF. Combining the CDR3 with reference TRBV7-9 and TRBJ2-2 gives the whole variable domain DTGVSQNPRHKITKRGQNVTFRCDPISEHNRLYWYRQTLGQGPEFLTYFQNEAQLEKSRLLSDRFSAERPKGSFSTLEIQRTEQGDSAMYLCASSLYSGGRDTGELFFGEGSRLTVL.

This sequence joins TRBV18 and TRBJ1-6; no definite D call. The ends were cut back, 9 bases at V and 0 bases at J, with 15 bases in the middle. Germline V CDR1 and CDR2: KGHSH, LQKENI. CDR3 size: 16 residues. The CDR3 region is CASSEDRDSYNSPLHF. CDR3 coding DNA: TGTGCCAGTTCCGAAGACCGGGACTCCTATAATTCACCCCTCCACTTT.

The chain carries TRBV9 and TRBJ1-1; D call uncertain. The V gene lost 0 bases and the J gene lost 2 bases, with 8 bases spanning the gap. The length of the CDR3 is 14 residues. The germline gives CDR1 SGDLS, CDR2 YYNGEE. The CDR3 here is CASSVAGKNTEAFF. The CDR3, as DNA: TGTGCCAGCAGCGTAGCGGGGAAAAACACTGAAGCTTTCTTT.

This rearrangement joins TRBV27 to TRBJ2-2, with D perhaps matching TRBD2 (7 bases). Germline V gene lookup returns CDR1 MNHEY and CDR2 SMNVEV (reference sequence). The CDR3 totals 15 residues. V lost 4 bases to trimming and J lost 6 bases, with 15 bases between them. CDR3 residues: CASSSTWGGAGELFF. The CDR3, as DNA: TGTGCCAGCAGTTCCACATGGGGGGGCGCCGGGGAGCTGTTTTTT.

The chain is built from TRBV28 and TRBJ1-3, with TRBD1 identical over 7 bases. Germline V gene sequence: CDR1 MDHEN, CDR2 SYDVKM. The CDR3 totals 13 residues. V shed 6 bases and J 2 bases; nucleotides not matched to a gene: 1. In nucleotides, the CDR3 is TGTGCCAGCAGGACAGGGACTGGAAACACCATATATTTT. Translated, it gives CASRTGTGNTIYF.